A single sample is the source of the 19 T cell receptor beta chains below, sequenced in a study of post-analysis software for immune sequencing data. Unique molecular identifiers were carried by the TCR beta cDNA libraries. TCRdb fed the PCR reads into MiXCR, producing one record per CDR3 protein. The sample yields some 690,000 distinct CDR3 sequences, around 27% seen once. General observations from the study: Several TRBV segments (TRBV5-6, TRBV5-1 and TRBV20-1 among them) occurred more frequently in patients than in controls.

These receptors are not linked to any known antigen. The sequenced sample was blood. Receptors originate from a girl aged 5-17 years with multiple sclerosis.

This clonotype has just a few counts. The rearrangement links TRBV27 to TRBJ2-1; the match to TRBD2 covers 10 bases. CDR1 and CDR2 from the germline V gene are MNHEY and SMNVEV (reference sequence). V gave up 8 bases and J gave up 7 bases; unmatched junction bases: 11. The CDR3 runs to 15 residues. The CDR3 reads CASSELAGVRNEQFF. The CDR3, as DNA: TGTGCCAGCTCCGAGCTAGCGGGAGTCCGTAATGAGCAGTTCTTC.

This sequence joins TRBV6-5 and TRBJ1-2, with a tentative D call TRBD1 (5 bases). In germline, CDR1 is MNHEY, CDR2 SVGAGI. V lost 6 bases, J lost 2 bases, and 13 bases lay in between. There are 14 residues in the CDR3. This chain's CDR3 is CASRQPGGNYGYTF. The DNA for the CDR3 is TGTGCCAGCAGACAACCCGGGGGGAACTATGGCTACACCTTC.

In this sample, this clonotype turned up once. A read error may explain this, as a much larger clone is one base away. The CDR3 sequence is CASSWAGDGYTF. CDR3 DNA: TGCGCCAGCAGCTGGGCAGGGGATGGCTACACCTTC. This sequence joins TRBV5-1 and TRBJ1-2, with D possibly being TRBD1 (6 bases). V gave up 3 bases and J gave up 6 bases, with 9 bases separating them. Germline V gives CDR1 SGHRS, CDR2 YFSETQ. The CDR3 length is 12 residues. Together with reference TRBV5-1 and TRBJ1-2, the CDR3 gives the full variable domain: KAGVTQTPRYLIKTRGQQVTLSCSPISGHRSVSWYQQTPGQGLQFLFEYFSETQRNKGNFPGRFSGRQFSNSRSEMNVSTLELGDSALYLCASSWAGDGYTFGSGTRLTVV.

In its sample, this clonotype was seen once. The chain has TRBV6-4 and TRBJ2-2; D is undetermined. The CDR3 has 16 amino acids. CDR1 and CDR2 (germline): MRHNA, SNTAGT. Between the trimmed V and J ends, which lost 5 bases and 3 bases, there was a span of 16 bases. CDR3 amino acids: CASSPGPSLDTGELFF. DNA for the CDR3: TGTGCCAGCAGTCCAGGCCCCTCCTTGGACACCGGGGAGCTGTTTTTT.

This clonotype turned up a few times. The genes are TRBV20-1 and TRBJ2-1; 14 bases line up with TRBD2. The V gene's germline CDR1 is DFQATT and CDR2 SNEGSKA (reference sequence). J gave up 9 bases and V 5 bases, and 6 bases lay outside the gene matches. The CDR3 has 14 residues. The CDR3 region has the DNA TGCAGTGCTCAGGGACTAGCGGGAGTCCTTGAGCAGTTCTTC. Its translation is CSAQGLAGVLEQFF.

A few counts support this clonotype. This chain joins TRBV7-2 and TRBJ2-7; 9 nucleotides agree with TRBD1. The CDR3 is made up of 14 amino acids. V dropped 1 base and J dropped 7; count of bases not matched to a gene: 5. Germline CDR1 is SGHTA and CDR2 is FQGNSA. The CDR3 spells CASSLVQGAGEQYF. The CDR3 DNA reads TGTGCCAGCAGCTTAGTACAGGGGGCGGGAGAGCAGTACTTC.

The table lists this clonotype with a few counts. This chain connects TRBV10-3 to TRBJ2-3; D is uncertain. CDR3 size: 13 residues. Germline V gene sequence: CDR1 ENHRY, CDR2 SYGVKD. Trimming removed 7 bases from V and 2 bases from J, with 10 bases in between. The CDR3: CAIKAIPTDTQYF. CDR3 in DNA: TGTGCCATCAAGGCGATCCCCACAGATACGCAGTATTTT.

The rearrangement joins TRBV7-9 to TRBJ1-4, with D unresolved. V gave up 0 bases and J gave up 6 bases, with 8 bases separating them. Germline lookup yields CDR1 SEHNR and CDR2 FQNEAQ (reference sequence). The CDR3 covers 14 residues. CDR3 amino acids: CASSLALGDEKLFF. CDR3 nucleotide sequence: TGTGCCAGCAGCTTAGCGCTTGGGGATGAAAAACTGTTTTTT.

This clonotype was picked up a small number of times. The gene calls are TRBV21-1 and TRBJ2-7; the listed D gene, TRBD1, was not tested against the DNA. TRBV21-1 is given as a pseudogene. The CDR3 contains 16 residues. CDR3 sequence reads: CASSKEDRTRGDEQYF. CDR3 nucleotides: TGTGCCAGCAGCAAGGAGGACAGGACCCGAGGGGACGAGCAGTACTTC.

This clonotype appeared once. The gene calls are TRBV6-1 and TRBJ2-2; possible D gene TRBD1, 6 bases. The V gene's germline CDR1 is MNHNS and CDR2 SASEGT. The V and J ends lost 10 bases and 0 bases respectively, with 9 bases between them. The CDR3 is made up of 13 amino acids. The CDR3 DNA is TGTGCCATACAGGGCGCGAACACCGGGGAGCTGTTTTTT. The encoded protein is CAIQGANTGELFF.

This clonotype was observed a handful of times. This chain joins TRBV6-1 and TRBJ2-1; D unresolved. CDR1 and CDR2 from the germline V gene are MNHNS and SASEGT. V dropped 3 bases and J dropped 10 bases, with 10 bases sitting between them. There are 12 residues in the CDR3. CDR3 in amino acids: CASSDQRGEQFF. CDR3 bases: TGTGCCAGCAGTGATCAGAGAGGCGAGCAGTTCTTC.

Concerning this clonotype: The conserved phenylalanine or tryptophan is not found at the CDR3 terminus, so this likely reflects a read error. The chain couples TRBV7-2 to TRBJ2-1; D may be TRBD1 or TRBD2 (5 bases each). The CDR3 consists of 17 residues. Germline CDR1 SGHTA, CDR2 FQGNSA. Trimming stripped 4 bases from V and 2 bases from J, with 18 bases between. The CDR3 loop is CASSSSSGRITYNEQFC. CDR3 DNA: TGTGCCAGCAGCTCCTCTTCAGGGAGAATCACCTACAATGAGCAGTTCTGC.

This chain joins TRBV9 and TRBJ2-2; D ambiguous. The CDR3 covers 17 residues. Germline CDR1 SGDLS, CDR2 YYNGEE. V lost 3 bases and J lost 3, with 18 bases in between. This CDR3 reads CASSESSQIFYTGELFF. CDR3 DNA sequence: TGTGCCAGCAGCGAGAGTTCTCAGATATTCTACACCGGGGAGCTGTTTTTT.

With respect to this clonotype: One end of the junction does not line up with germline, which may come from a read error. J is TRBJ1-2 and V is TRBV2; 7 bases are shared with TRBD1. This CDR3 region has 16 residues. Germline assignment: CDR1 SNHLY and CDR2 FYNNEI. As DNA, the CDR3 is TGTGCCATCGTATCGACAGGGATTATTCTAACATATGACTACACCTTC. This encodes CAIVSTGIILTYDYTF.

Note on this clonotype: The junction departs from the called germline gene at one end, perhaps through a read error. CDR3 in amino acids: CASSLDLGPSSCNEQFF. The CDR3 DNA reads TGTGCCAGCAGCTTAGATCTGGGGCCGAGCTCCTGCAATGAGCAGTTCTTC. This chain connects TRBV11-2 to TRBJ2-1, with TRBD1 as a possible D gene (5 bases). The CDR3 runs 17 residues. Germline V CDR1 and CDR2: SGHAT, FQNNGV.

This clonotype was found many times. This chain joins TRBV29-1 and TRBJ2-7; 10 bases agree with TRBD1. Germline CDR1 is SQVTM and CDR2 is ANQGSEA. The CDR3 sequence is 13 residues long. Losses at the gene ends were 7 bases for V and 9 bases for J; bases not matched to a gene: 12. The CDR3 protein is CSAEGGQGRTQYF. In DNA form, the CDR3 reads TGCAGCGCCGAGGGGGGACAGGGGAGGACGCAGTACTTC.

This clonotype was found a few times. The V gene is TRBV7-7, the J gene TRBJ2-3, with D perhaps matching TRBD2 (6 bases). CDR1 is SSHAT, CDR2 FNYEAQ, per germline (reference sequence). CDR3 length: 12 amino acids. The DNA of the CDR3 is TGTGCTAGCGGACCCATAAGGGATACGCAGTATTTT. It encodes CASGPIRDTQYF.

This clonotype was recorded many times. This rearrangement joins TRBV10-3 to TRBJ2-5, with 7 bases aligning to TRBD1. This CDR3 has 14 amino acids. Germline V gene data show CDR1 as ENHRY and CDR2 as SYGVKD. The V and J ends lost 5 bases and 3 bases, in that order; junction bases with no gene match: 6. The CDR3 DNA is TGTGCCATCAGTCGAAATGACAGGGAAGAGACCCAGTACTTC. It yields the protein CAISRNDREETQYF.

The chain joins TRBV10-3 to TRBJ1-1; no reliable D call. There are 14 residues in the CDR3. The V gene lost 0 bases and the J gene lost 8 bases, with 13 bases spanning the gap. In germline, CDR1 is ENHRY, CDR2 SYGVKD. The CDR3 reads CAISESVGSLEAFF. The CDR3 nucleotides are TGTGCCATCAGTGAGTCGGTAGGATCATTGGAAGCTTTCTTT.